Each of the 25 T cell receptor beta chains below was sequenced from the same sample in a study of T cell repertoires in cytomegalovirus infection. In TCRdb, the reads were re-called with MiXCR into one record per CDR3 protein. Here the sample spans 830,000 or so distinct CDR3 sequences, approximately 32% being singletons. For these receptors, no antigen is known. This specimen was cultured CD8+ T cells from PBMCs, taken from culture after CMV antigen stimulation. Source of these receptors: a human donor in good health (CMV status not recorded). Some clones in this sample may be carry-over from other donors' samples.

V and J are TRBV10-3 and TRBJ2-2; D gene uncertain. CDR3 length: 11 amino acids. V was cut by 10 bases and J by 3 bases, with 6 bases left in between. Per the germline V gene, CDR1 is ENHRY and CDR2 is SYGVKD. The CDR3 region is CATTDTGELFF. The CDR3 DNA is TGTGCCACAACCGACACCGGGGAGCTGTTTTTT.

Ten or more counts support this clonotype. The rearrangement links TRBV7-6 to TRBJ2-5; D is possibly TRBD1 (6 bases). Per germline, CDR1 SGHVS and CDR2 FNYEAQ. V gave up 5 bases and J gave up 3 bases, with 31 bases separating them. This CDR3 comprises 20 residues. CDR3 sequence: CASSQPNRVPWEFSEETQYF. CDR3 coding DNA: TGTGCCAGCAGCCAGCCTAACAGGGTCCCCTGGGAGTTTTCGGAAGAGACCCAGTACTTC.

This clonotype was seen many times. V usage is TRBV7-6 and J usage is TRBJ2-5; no firm D call. Germline CDR1 reads SGHVS; CDR2 reads FNYEAQ. The CDR3 extends over 15 amino acids. V was pared by 1 base and J by 4 bases, with 13 bases between. DNA of the CDR3: TGTGCCAGCAGCTTAGAAGGCCCCGTAGGAGAGACCCAGTACTTC. It encodes CASSLEGPVGETQYF.

The rearrangement joins TRBV10-3 to TRBJ2-1; D perhaps matches TRBD1 (6 bases). The CDR3 length is 13 residues. Germline CDR1 and CDR2: ENHRY and SYGVKD. V lost 9 bases and J 7 bases, leaving 16 bases between the germline ends. CDR3 DNA: TGTGCCATGCAGGGGCCCCTAGGGAATGAGCAGTTCTTC. As protein: CAMQGPLGNEQFF.

The chain uses TRBV6-2 or TRBV6-3 and TRBJ1-2; D call uncertain. The CDR3 is 14 amino acids. Between the trimmed V and J ends, which lost 6 bases and 6 bases, there was a span of 17 bases. Germline CDR1 reads MNHEY; CDR2 reads SVGEGT. The chain's CDR3 is CASSLAGLRDGYTF. CDR3 coding DNA: TGTGCCAGCAGCCTAGCTGGACTGCGGGATGGCTACACCTTC.

J is TRBJ2-3 and V is TRBV7-9; D unresolved. The CDR3 totals 13 residues. The V and J ends lost 6 bases and 2 bases respectively, with 9 bases between them. Germline CDR1 and CDR2: SEHNR and FQNEAQ (reference sequence). The CDR3 coding sequence is TGTGCCAGCAGGGACGGGTCCACAGATACGCAGTATTTT. Protein sequence: CASRDGSTDTQYF.

As regards this clonotype: The junction differs from germline at one of its ends, possibly a read error. The chain joins TRBV28 to TRBJ1-6, with D maybe TRBD1 (6 bases). This CDR3 is 15 amino acids long. Germline loops: CDR1 MDHEN, CDR2 SYDVKM. The CDR3 bases are TGTGCCAGCAGCTTATACAGGGATGGGAATTCACCCCTCCACTTT. Protein product: CASSLYRDGNSPLHF.

This clonotype was seen more than once but under ten times. The chain is built from TRBV5-5 and TRBJ1-4; D is undetermined. This CDR3 is built from 16 residues. Germline V gene lookup returns CDR1 SGHKS and CDR2 YYEKEE (reference sequence). Trimming stripped 5 bases from V and 5 bases from J, with 19 bases between. CDR3 region: CASRLWPLPSNEKLFF. The CDR3 nucleotides are TGTGCCAGCAGGTTGTGGCCTTTACCCTCGAATGAAAAACTGTTTTTT.

This chain connects TRBV27 to TRBJ1-3, with a tentative D call TRBD1 (6 bases). Between the trimmed V and J ends, which lost 4 bases and 3 bases, there was a span of 10 bases. There are 14 residues in the CDR3. Per the germline V gene, CDR1 is MNHEY and CDR2 is SMNVEV (reference sequence). CDR3 residues: CASSSLRGGNTIYF. In nucleotides, the CDR3 is TGTGCCAGCAGTTCCCTCAGGGGTGGAAACACCATATATTTT.

In its sample, this clonotype was seen a few times. The chain employs TRBV12-3 or TRBV12-4 and TRBJ1-4; D remains unclear. The CDR3 sequence is 14 residues long. Trimming pared 3 bases from V and 12 bases from J, leaving 17 bases between. CDR3 nucleotides: TGTGCCAGCAGTTTGGGCAGGTTAGCGGTGGAACTGTTTTTT. Its translation is CASSLGRLAVELFF.

Note on this clonotype: The junction does not match germline at one end; this may be a read error. This rearrangement joins TRBV6-5 to TRBJ2-1; D is ambiguous. From germline, CDR1 is MNHEY and CDR2 SVGAGI. The CDR3 consists of 15 residues. The CDR3 bases are TGTGCCAGTAGTTACCACGACGGCCCCAACAATGAGCAGTTCTTC. Translation gives CASSYHDGPNNEQFF.

This rearrangement joins TRBV12-3 or TRBV12-4 to TRBJ2-3, with a weak D call TRBD1 (5 bases). Trimming stripped 4 bases from V and 6 bases from J, with 20 bases between. The CDR3 is 16 amino acids. The CDR3 sequence is CASSSWTPVYIDTQYF. The CDR3 coding sequence is TGTGCCAGCAGTTCCTGGACACCCGTGTACATCGATACGCAGTATTTT.

This clonotype has at least ten counts. The chain combines TRBV7-6 with TRBJ1-2, with D tentatively TRBD1 (6 bases). Trimming shortened V by 6 bases and J by 8 bases, and 19 bases separated the two germline ends. Germline V gives CDR1 SGHVS, CDR2 FNYEAQ. The CDR3 has 14 amino acids. The CDR3 DNA sequence: TGTGCCAGCAGTTCAACCACCGGGACAATCGGCTACACCTTC. Amino acids: CASSSTTGTIGYTF.

The V call is TRBV18, the J call TRBJ1-5; D unresolved. The V end was cut by 6 bases, the J end by 5 bases, with 11 bases between. Germline lookup yields CDR1 KGHSH and CDR2 LQKENI. This CDR3 has 13 residues. CDR3 sequence (DNA): TGTGCCAGCTCTTCAAAGGTGGATCAGCCCCAGCATTTT. Residues: CASSSKVDQPQHF.

The chain uses TRBV6-2 or TRBV6-3 and TRBJ2-7; D may correspond to TRBD1 or TRBD2 (5 bases each). V lost 5 bases and J lost 4, with 15 bases in between. Germline V gene data show CDR1 as MNHEY and CDR2 as SVGEGT. This CDR3 contains 14 residues. The DNA for the CDR3 is TGTGCCAGCAGTACCGGGACCACCTTTTACGAGCAGTACGTC. It specifies CASSTGTTFYEQYV.

J is TRBJ1-2 and V is TRBV7-3, with a tentative D call TRBD1 (5 bases). The V end lost 4 bases, the J end lost 0 bases, and 15 bases lay between the germline ends. The germline CDR1 and CDR2 sequences are SGHTA and FQGTGA. The CDR3 contains 16 residues. CDR3 nucleotide sequence: TGTGCCAGCAGCTCTGGAGGGACTTTAGCTAACTATGGCTACACCTTC. Protein: CASSSGGTLANYGYTF.

This clonotype has ten or more counts. The rearrangement joins TRBV4-1 to TRBJ2-3, with TRBD2 identical over 14 bases. Trimming cost V 2 bases and J 3 bases; bases outside gene matches: 1. The length of the CDR3 is 16 residues. Germline V lookup: CDR1 MGHRA, CDR2 YSYEKL. In nucleotides, the CDR3 is TGCGCCAGCAGCCAATGGACTAGCGGGGGGACAGATACGCAGTATTTT. Amino acid sequence: CASSQWTSGGTDTQYF.

This sequence joins TRBV12-3 or TRBV12-4 and TRBJ2-7; tentatively, D is TRBD1 (5 bases). The germline V and J ends were trimmed by 7 bases and 3 bases, with 13 bases remaining between them. The CDR3 sequence is 13 residues long. CDR3 DNA sequence: TGTGCCAGCACCTCGGGCAGGGTCTACGAGCAGTACTTC. This sequence encodes CASTSGRVYEQYF.

This clonotype appeared many times. The chain links TRBV12-3 or TRBV12-4 to TRBJ1-2; D gene unclear. This CDR3 spans 14 amino acids. Trimming left V 8 bases short and J 3 bases short, with 16 bases between. The CDR3 here is CASSPPGKDYGYTF. The DNA for the CDR3 is TGTGCCAGCTCCCCCCCCGGGAAGGACTATGGCTACACCTTC.

The rearrangement uses TRBV4-2 and TRBJ2-7; D uncertain. The V gene lost 1 base and the J gene lost 2 bases, with 9 bases spanning the gap. Germline loops: CDR1 LGHNA, CDR2 YNFKEQ. The CDR3 is 14 amino acids. For the CDR3, the DNA is TGTGCCAGCAGCCAAGGGATCCGGACCTACGAGCAGTACTTC. Amino acid sequence: CASSQGIRTYEQYF.

This chain links TRBV9 with TRBJ2-4; D gene ambiguous. In germline, CDR1 is SGDLS, CDR2 YYNGEE. This CDR3 contains 14 residues. Trimming pared 0 bases from V and 0 bases from J, leaving 4 bases between. The CDR3 is CASSVGGAKNIQYF. For the CDR3, the DNA is TGTGCCAGCAGCGTAGGTGGAGCCAAAAACATTCAGTACTTC.

The CDR3 region has the DNA TGCGCCAGCAGCAAAATGCCGGGGGGGCGGGGTGAGCAGTTCTTC. Translation: CASSKMPGGRGEQFF. The V and J genes are TRBV4-3 and TRBJ2-1, with 8 bases identical to TRBD2. The J segment lost 9 bases and the V segment lost 5 bases, leaving 12 bases of the junction unmatched. The CDR3 is 15 residues long. CDR1 is LGHNA, CDR2 YSLEER, per germline.

The rearrangement uses TRBV7-1 and TRBJ2-4; 8 nucleotides align to TRBD2. TRBV7-1 belongs to the ORF category, with a function that is uncertain. This CDR3 comprises 17 residues. J lost 0 bases, V lost 3 bases, and 7 bases had no gene match. The DNA of the CDR3 is TGTGCCAGCAGCTCCGGGGGGGGTGAGAGAGCCAAAAACATTCAGTACTTC. Residues: CASSSGGGERAKNIQYF.

This clonotype was seen a few times. The CDR3 region has the DNA TGTGCCAGCAGTCCCCGCCGGGACAGGCTATGGACCTACGAGCAGTACGTC. Amino acids: CASSPRRDRLWTYEQYV. The chain recombines TRBV6-2 or TRBV6-3 with TRBJ2-7, with TRBD1 identical over 8 bases. There are 17 residues in the CDR3. V trimming: 5 bases; J trimming: 2 bases; junction bases outside the gene matches: 14. CDR1 and CDR2 (germline): MNHEY, SVGEGT.

This clonotype has more than one count but fewer than ten. The V call is TRBV29-1, the J call TRBJ2-7; D is perhaps TRBD2 (5 bases). With 3 bases removed from V and 0 bases from J, the gap between germline ends came to 6 bases. Germline V gene data show CDR1 as SQVTM and CDR2 as ANQGSEA. CDR3 size: 12 residues. DNA of the CDR3: TGCAGCGTTGAGGGGAGCTCCTACGAGCAGTACTTC. Protein sequence: CSVEGSSYEQYF.